The clone carrying this TCR beta chain has at least ten counts. Its antigen is currently unknown. This CDR3 has 22 amino acids. Germline assignment: CDR1 SGHTA and CDR2 FQGNSA. V was trimmed by 5 bases and J by 2 bases, leaving 36 bases between them. The sample comes from a study of T cell repertoires in cytomegalovirus infection. Notes on the study in general: HLA-C-restricted CMV-specific TCR beta clonotypes prevailed in the ex vivo response.

TCRdb redid the calling of the reads with MiXCR, one entry per CDR3 protein. There are some 800,000 distinct CDR3 sequences in the sample; 29% occur only once, and about an eighth lies in the top ten. This chain links TRBV7-2 with TRBJ2-5; D may correspond to TRBD1 or TRBD2 (5 bases each). Material: cultured CD8+ T cells from PBMCs, obtained from culture after CMV antigen stimulation. The TCR was taken from a human donor in good health (CMV status not recorded). Some clones in this sample may be carry-over from other donors' samples. DNA of the CDR3: TGTGCCAGCAGCCACCCGAGGGGAGAGCTACTAGGGCAGTCGCTTCCACAAGAGACCCAGTACTTC. It is translated as CASSHPRGELLGQSLPQETQYF.